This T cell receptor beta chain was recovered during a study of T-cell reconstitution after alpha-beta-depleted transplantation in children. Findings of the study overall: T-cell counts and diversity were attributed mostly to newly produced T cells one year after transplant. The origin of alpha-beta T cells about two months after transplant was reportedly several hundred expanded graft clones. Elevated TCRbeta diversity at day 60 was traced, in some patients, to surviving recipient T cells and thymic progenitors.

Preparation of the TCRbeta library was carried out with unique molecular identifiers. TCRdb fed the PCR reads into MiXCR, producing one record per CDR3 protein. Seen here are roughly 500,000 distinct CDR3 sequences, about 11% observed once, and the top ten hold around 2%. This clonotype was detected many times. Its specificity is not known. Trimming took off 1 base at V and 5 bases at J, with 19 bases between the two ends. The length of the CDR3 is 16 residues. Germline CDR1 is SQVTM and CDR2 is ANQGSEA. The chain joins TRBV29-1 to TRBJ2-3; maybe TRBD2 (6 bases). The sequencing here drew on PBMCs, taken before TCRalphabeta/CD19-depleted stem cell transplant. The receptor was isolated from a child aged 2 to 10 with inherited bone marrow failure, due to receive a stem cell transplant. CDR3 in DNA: TGCAGCGTTGAAGGCGAAGTGGCTAGCGCAGAAGATACGCAGTATTTT. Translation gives CSVEGEVASAEDTQYF.